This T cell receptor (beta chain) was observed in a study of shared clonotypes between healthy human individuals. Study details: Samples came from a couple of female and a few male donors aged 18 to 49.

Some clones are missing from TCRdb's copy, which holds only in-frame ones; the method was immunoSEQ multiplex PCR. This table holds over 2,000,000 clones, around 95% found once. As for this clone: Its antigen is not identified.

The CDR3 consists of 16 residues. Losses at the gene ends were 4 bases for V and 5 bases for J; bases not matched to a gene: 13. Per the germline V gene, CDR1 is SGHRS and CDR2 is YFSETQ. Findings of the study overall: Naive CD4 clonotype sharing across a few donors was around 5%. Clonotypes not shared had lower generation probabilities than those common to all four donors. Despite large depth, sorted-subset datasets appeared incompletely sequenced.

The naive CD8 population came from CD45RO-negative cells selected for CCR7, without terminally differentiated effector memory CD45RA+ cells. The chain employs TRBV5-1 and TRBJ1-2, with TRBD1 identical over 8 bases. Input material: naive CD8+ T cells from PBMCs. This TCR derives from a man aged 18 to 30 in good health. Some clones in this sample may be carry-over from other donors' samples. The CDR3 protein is CASSGRTGRQFYGYTF. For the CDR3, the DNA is TGCGCCAGCAGCGGGCGGACAGGGCGTCAATTTTATGGCTACACCTTC.